This TCR beta chain appears in the sequencing data of a study of monozygotic twins with inflammatory bowel disease. Findings and limits, study-wide: Backing was not found for a single strong signal or clonotype associated with IBD. Healthy twins showed more clonotype sharing with others than IBD patients, especially patients with disease activity.

As concerns this clonotype: The antigen is undetermined.

This CDR3 comprises 14 residues. The unique tags termed UMIs, each holding a 6-nucleotide sample barcode, were added by means of template switching. With the 5' RACE reads reprocessed, TCRdb shows one record per CDR3 protein and no DNA. Its clone listing holds over 200,000 distinct CDR3 sequences. Input material: blood. The rearrangement links TRBV12-3 or TRBV12-4 to TRBJ2-2; there is no DNA to check the TCRdb D call of TRBD1. This clonotype originated in a human donor with ulcerative colitis or Crohn's disease, or a healthy co-twin of an affected twin (not recorded which). This CDR3 is CASRLQGIAGELFF.